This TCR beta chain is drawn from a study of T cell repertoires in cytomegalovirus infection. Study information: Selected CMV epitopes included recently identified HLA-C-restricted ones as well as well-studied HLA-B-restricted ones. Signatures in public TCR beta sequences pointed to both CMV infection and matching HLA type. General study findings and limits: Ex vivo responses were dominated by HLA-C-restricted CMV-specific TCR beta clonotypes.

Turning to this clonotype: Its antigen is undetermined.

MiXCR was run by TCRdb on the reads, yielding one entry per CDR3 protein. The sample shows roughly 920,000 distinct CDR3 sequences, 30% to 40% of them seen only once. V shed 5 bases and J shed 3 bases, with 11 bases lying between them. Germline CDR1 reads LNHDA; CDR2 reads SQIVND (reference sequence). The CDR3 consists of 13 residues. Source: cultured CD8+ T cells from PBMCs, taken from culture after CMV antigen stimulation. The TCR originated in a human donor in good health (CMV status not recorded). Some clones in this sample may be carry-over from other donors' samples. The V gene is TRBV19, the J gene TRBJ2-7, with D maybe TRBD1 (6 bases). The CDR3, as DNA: TGTGCCAGTAGTTCCGGGGACAACTACGAGCAGTACTTC. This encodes CASSSGDNYEQYF. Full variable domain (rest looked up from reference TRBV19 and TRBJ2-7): DGGITQSPKYLFRKEGQNVTLSCEQNLNHDAMYWYRQDPGQGLRLIYYSQIVNDFQKGDIAEGYSVSREKKESFPLTVTSAQKNPTAFYLCASSSGDNYEQYFGPGTRLTVT.